Listed here is a single TCR beta chain. Its antigen remains unknown. Some clones are missing from TCRdb's copy, which holds only in-frame ones; the method was immunoSEQ multiplex PCR. The sample contains millions of clones, 90% to 95% of which appear only once. The data were obtained in a study of shared clonotypes between healthy human individuals. The study, taken as a whole, reports: Inspection by rarefaction showed sorted-subset sequencing to be incomplete despite large depth. Sampling was confined to blood; repertoires within tissues likely differ.

This sequence was found in a man aged 18 to 30 in good health. Sample: naive CD4+ T cells sorted from blood. Subset indicated: CD45RA+ positively selected.

The CDR3 bases are TGCGCCAGCAGCCAAGATCTAGCAGCGGGAGGGCCAGATACGCAGTATTTT. This sequence encodes CASSQDLAAGGPDTQYF. V gene TRBV4-3 combines with J gene TRBJ2-3; TRBD2 matches 10 bases. Unmatched junction bases numbered 7, after V lost 0 bases and J lost 4 bases. In germline, CDR1 is LGHNA, CDR2 YSLEER. The CDR3 extends over 17 amino acids.